This T cell receptor beta chain was sequenced in a study of shared clonotypes between healthy human individuals. Sequencing was performed with immunoSEQ multiplex PCR; in TCRdb, only in-frame clones are kept and a portion is missing. The data contain 1.5 million to 1.9 million clones, approximately 98% of them singletons. The sequence was obtained from a man aged 25 to 40 in good health. Sequencing was carried out using naive CD4+ T cells sorted from blood. The subset denotes: CD45RA+ positively selected.

The CDR3 is CASSLEPPDTQYF. In nucleotides, the CDR3 is TGCGCCAGCAGCTTGGAGCCCCCAGATACGCAGTATTTT. The chain couples TRBV5-1 to TRBJ2-3; D unclear. The CDR3 extends over 13 amino acids. With 0 bases removed from V and 4 bases from J, the gap between germline ends came to 6 bases. CDR1 SGHRS and CDR2 YFSETQ come from the germline V gene.